These T cell receptor beta chains were read from a single sample in a study of vaccination and CD4 T cells after COVID-19. TCRdb recomputed calls from the PCR reads with MiXCR, one row per CDR3 protein. Here the sample spans over 5,000 distinct CDR3 sequences, roughly 40% being singletons. No antigens are known for them. The sample taken for sequencing was CD4+ T cells from blood, cultured in vitro. The receptors here all came from a human donor in good health. CDR3s include the opening cysteine and the closing phenylalanine or tryptophan. Fields, in order: V gene, J gene, CDR3 protein.

>TRBV7-3|TRBJ1-1
CASSLTKGLGMNTEAFF
>TRBV24-1|TRBJ2-2
CATRGPEGTGELFF
>TRBV2|TRBJ2-3
CASKRDVGTDTQYF
>TRBV10-2|TRBJ2-7
CASSESQPLAGKTYEQYF
>TRBV20-1|TRBJ1-4
CSARRPGATNEKLFF
>TRBV20-1|TRBJ2-2
CSAGTSGANTGELFF
>TRBV6-5|TRBJ1-5
CASSYSRFAGQPQHF
>TRBV29-1|TRBJ2-5
CSGVAGAFQETQYF
>TRBV27|TRBJ1-1
CASSPTHGGLNTEAFF
>TRBV7-9|TRBJ1-1
CASGPDRPNTEAFF
>TRBV24-1|TRBJ2-3
CATSDFPTGPDTQYF
>TRBV6-1|TRBJ2-1
CASSEWNSGVRDEQFF
>TRBV10-3|TRBJ1-1
CAISGPMNTEAFF
>TRBV7-9|TRBJ2-5
CASSSRLGQETQYF
>TRBV10-1|TRBJ2-3
CASSPGADTQYF
>TRBV19|TRBJ2-3
CASSMRDTQYF
>TRBV29-1|TRBJ1-6
CSVGTGEDSPLHF
>TRBV25-1|TRBJ1-2
CASRKSGVSEYGYTF